This T cell receptor beta chain was identified in a study of blood T cell repertoires in COVID-19. Study-level information: The study drew acute and convalescent COVID-19 samples from the United States, Italy and Spain.

The V gene lost 7 bases and the J gene lost 0 bases, with 6 bases spanning the gap. The CDR3 extends over 12 amino acids. Germline values: CDR1 MNHEY, CDR2 SVGAGI. Clones were read by immunoSEQ multiplex PCR, and TCRdb kept only the in-frame ones, dropping some. There are 150,000 to 200,000 clones in the sample; approximately 80% occur only once, and over 4% lies in the top ten. The sample was PBMCs or T cells enriched from blood (not recorded which). This TCR came from a man between 70 and 80 years old who had been exposed to COVID-19. The chain joins TRBV6-5 to TRBJ1-2; D is uncertain. CDR3 residues: CASTTSNYGYTF. The DNA of the CDR3 is TGTGCCAGCACGACATCTAACTATGGCTACACCTTC.